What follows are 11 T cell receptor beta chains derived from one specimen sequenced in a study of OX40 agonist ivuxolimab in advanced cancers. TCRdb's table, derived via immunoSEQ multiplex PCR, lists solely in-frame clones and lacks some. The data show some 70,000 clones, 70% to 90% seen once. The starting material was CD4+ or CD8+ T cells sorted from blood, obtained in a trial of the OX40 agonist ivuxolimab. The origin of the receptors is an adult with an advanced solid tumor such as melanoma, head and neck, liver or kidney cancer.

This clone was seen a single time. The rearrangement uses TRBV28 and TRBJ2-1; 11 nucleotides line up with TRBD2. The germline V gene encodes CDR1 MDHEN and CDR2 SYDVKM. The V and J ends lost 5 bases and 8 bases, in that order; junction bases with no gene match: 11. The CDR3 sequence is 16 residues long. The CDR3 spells CASSPDLAGGRDEQFF. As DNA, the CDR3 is TGTGCCAGCAGTCCGGATCTAGCGGGGGGCAGGGATGAGCAGTTCTTC.

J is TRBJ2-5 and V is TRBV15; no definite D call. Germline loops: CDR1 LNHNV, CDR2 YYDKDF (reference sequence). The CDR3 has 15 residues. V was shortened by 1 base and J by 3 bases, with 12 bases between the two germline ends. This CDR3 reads CATSRGVTSEETQYF. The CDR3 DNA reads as TGTGCCACCAGCAGAGGTGTGACAAGTGAAGAGACCCAGTACTTC.

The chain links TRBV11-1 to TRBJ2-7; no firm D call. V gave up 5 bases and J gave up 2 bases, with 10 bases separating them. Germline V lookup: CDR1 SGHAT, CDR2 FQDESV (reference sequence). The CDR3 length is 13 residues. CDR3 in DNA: TGTGCCAGCAGCGCTTCGCCTCCCTACGAGCAGTACTTC. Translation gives CASSASPPYEQYF. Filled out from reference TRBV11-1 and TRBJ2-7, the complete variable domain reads EAEVAQSPRYKITEKSQAVAFWCDPISGHATLYWYRQILGQGPELLVQFQDESVVDDSQLPKDRFSAERLKGVDSTLKIQPAELGDSAMYLCASSASPPYEQYFGPGTRLTVT.

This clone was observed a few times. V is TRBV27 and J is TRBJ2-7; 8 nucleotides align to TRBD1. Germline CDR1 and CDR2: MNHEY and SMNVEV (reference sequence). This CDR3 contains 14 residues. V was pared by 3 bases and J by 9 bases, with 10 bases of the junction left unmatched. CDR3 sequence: CASSFSGQAPGQYF. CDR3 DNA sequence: TGTGCCAGCAGTTTCTCGGGACAGGCACCCGGGCAGTACTTC.

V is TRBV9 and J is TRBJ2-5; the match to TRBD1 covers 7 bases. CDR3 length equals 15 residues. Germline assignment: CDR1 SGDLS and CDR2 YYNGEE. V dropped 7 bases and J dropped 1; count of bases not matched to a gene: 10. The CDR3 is CASASLGGPQETQYF. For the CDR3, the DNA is TGTGCCAGCGCGTCGTTAGGGGGCCCCCAAGAGACCCAGTACTTC.

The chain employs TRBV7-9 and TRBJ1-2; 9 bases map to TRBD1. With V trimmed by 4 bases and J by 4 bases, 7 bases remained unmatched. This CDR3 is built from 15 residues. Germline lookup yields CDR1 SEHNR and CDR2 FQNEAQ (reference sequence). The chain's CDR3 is CASSSGDRELYGYTF. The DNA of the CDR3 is TGTGCCAGCAGCTCGGGGGACAGGGAGCTCTATGGCTACACCTTC.

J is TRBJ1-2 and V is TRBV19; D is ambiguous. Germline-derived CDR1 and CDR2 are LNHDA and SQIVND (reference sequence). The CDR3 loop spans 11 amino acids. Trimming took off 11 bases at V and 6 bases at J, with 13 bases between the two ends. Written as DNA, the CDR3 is TGTGCCGCATCTTGGATTAATGGCTACACCTTC. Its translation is CAASWINGYTF.

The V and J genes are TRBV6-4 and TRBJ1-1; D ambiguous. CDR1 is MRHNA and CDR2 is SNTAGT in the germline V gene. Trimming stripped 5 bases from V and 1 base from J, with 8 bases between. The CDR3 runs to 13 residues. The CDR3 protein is CASSRTRNTEAFF. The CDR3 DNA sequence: TGTGCCAGCAGTCGCACGCGGAACACTGAAGCTTTCTTT.

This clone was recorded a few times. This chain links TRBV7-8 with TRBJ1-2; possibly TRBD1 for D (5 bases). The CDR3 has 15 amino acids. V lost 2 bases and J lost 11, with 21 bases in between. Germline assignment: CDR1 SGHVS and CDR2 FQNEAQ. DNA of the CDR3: TGTGCCAGCAGCTTACGCGTCGGAGGGGCTCAACGGTACACCTTC. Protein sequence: CASSLRVGGAQRYTF.

The CDR3 sequence: CASSQGEGAGGYTF. The CDR3 DNA is TGTGCCAGCAGCCAGGGTGAAGGGGCGGGTGGCTACACCTTC. This sequence joins TRBV7-9 and TRBJ1-2; D perhaps matches TRBD1 (5 bases). The V and J ends lost 5 bases and 7 bases respectively, with 17 bases between them. Germline-derived CDR1 and CDR2 are SEHNR and FQNEAQ (reference sequence). The CDR3 loop spans 14 amino acids.

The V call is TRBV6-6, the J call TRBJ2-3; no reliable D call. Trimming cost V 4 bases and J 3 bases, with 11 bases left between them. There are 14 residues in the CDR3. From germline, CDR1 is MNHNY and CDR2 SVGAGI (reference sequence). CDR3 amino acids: CASSLGGFTDTQYF. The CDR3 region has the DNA TGTGCCAGCAGTTTAGGCGGATTTACAGATACGCAGTATTTT.